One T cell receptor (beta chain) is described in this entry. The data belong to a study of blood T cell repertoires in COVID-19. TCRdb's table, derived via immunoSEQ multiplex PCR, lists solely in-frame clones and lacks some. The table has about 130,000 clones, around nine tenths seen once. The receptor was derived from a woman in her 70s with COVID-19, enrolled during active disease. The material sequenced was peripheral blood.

CDR3 amino acids: CASSLEGLAGMTDTQYF. CDR3 bases: TGCGCCAGCAGCTTGGAGGGACTAGCGGGGATGACAGATACGCAGTATTTT. This chain joins TRBV5-1 and TRBJ2-3, with 13 bases identical to TRBD2. This CDR3 has 17 residues. The germline V gene has CDR1 SGHRS and CDR2 YFSETQ. Unmatched junction bases numbered 4, after V lost 0 bases and J lost 3 bases.